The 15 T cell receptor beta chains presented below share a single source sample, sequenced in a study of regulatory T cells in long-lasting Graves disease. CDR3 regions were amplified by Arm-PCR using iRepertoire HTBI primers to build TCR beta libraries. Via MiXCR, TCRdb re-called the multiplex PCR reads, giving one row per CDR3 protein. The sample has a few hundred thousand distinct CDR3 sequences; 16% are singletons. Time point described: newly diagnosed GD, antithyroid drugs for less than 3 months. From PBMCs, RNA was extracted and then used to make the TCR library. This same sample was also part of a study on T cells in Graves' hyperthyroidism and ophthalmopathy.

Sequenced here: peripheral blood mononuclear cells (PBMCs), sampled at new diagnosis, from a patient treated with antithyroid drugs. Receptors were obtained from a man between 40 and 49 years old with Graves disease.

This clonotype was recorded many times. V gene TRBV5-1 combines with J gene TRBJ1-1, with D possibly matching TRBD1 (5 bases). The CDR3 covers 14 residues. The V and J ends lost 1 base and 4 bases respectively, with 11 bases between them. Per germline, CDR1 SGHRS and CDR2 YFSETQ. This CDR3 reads CASSLQGGSTEAFF. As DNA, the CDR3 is TGCGCCAGCAGCTTGCAGGGCGGGAGCACTGAAGCTTTCTTT. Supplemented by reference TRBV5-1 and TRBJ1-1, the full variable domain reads KAGVTQTPRYLIKTRGQQVTLSCSPISGHRSVSWYQQTPGQGLQFLFEYFSETQRNKGNFPGRFSGRQFSNSRSEMNVSTLELGDSALYLCASSLQGGSTEAFFGQGTRLTVV.

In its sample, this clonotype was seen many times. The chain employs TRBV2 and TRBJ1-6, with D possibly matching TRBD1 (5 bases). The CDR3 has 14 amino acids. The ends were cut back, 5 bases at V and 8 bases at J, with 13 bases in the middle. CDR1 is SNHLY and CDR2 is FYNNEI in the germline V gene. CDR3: CASSPRRGDSPLHF. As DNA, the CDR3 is TGTGCCAGCAGTCCTCGTCGAGGGGATTCACCCCTCCACTTT. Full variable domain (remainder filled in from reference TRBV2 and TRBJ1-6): EPEVTQTPSHQVTQMGQEVILRCVPISNHLYFYWYRQILGQKVEFLVSFYNNEISEKSEIFDDQFSVERPDGSNFTLKIRSTKLEDSAMYFCASSPRRGDSPLHFGNGTRLTVT.

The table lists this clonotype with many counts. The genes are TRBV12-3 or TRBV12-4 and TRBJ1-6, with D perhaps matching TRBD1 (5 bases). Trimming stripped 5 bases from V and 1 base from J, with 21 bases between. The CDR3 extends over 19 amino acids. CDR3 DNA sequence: TGTGCCAGCAGTGGTCCAAGGGACCACTTCCCATCCTATAATTCACCCCTCCACTTT. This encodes CASSGPRDHFPSYNSPLHF.

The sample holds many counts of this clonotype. The CDR3 loop reads CASSQQGGRTNEKLFF. DNA of the CDR3: TGTGCCAGCAGCCAGCAGGGAGGGAGGACTAATGAAAAACTGTTTTTT. This rearrangement joins TRBV4-2 to TRBJ1-4; perhaps TRBD1 as D (5 bases). The CDR3 covers 16 residues. V lost 3 bases and J lost 2, with 13 bases in between. The germline V gene encodes CDR1 LGHNA and CDR2 YNFKEQ.

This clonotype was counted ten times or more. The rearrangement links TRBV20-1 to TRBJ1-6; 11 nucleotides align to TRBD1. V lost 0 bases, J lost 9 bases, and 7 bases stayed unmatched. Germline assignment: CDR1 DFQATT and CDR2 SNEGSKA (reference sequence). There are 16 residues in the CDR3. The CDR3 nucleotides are TGCAGTGCTAGAGATCGGGGGACAGGGGGTGGTTCACCCCTCCACTTT. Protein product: CSARDRGTGGGSPLHF.

The CDR3 here is CASSPRGRGLRKPTNEKLFF. The CDR3 nucleotides read TGTGCCAGCAGTCCCCGGGGGCGGGGACTTAGGAAACCAACTAATGAAAAACTGTTTTTT. The chain links TRBV12-3 or TRBV12-4 to TRBJ1-4; perhaps TRBD1 as D (6 bases). Deletions cut 5 bases from V and 0 bases from J, with 25 bases between. CDR3 length: 20 amino acids.

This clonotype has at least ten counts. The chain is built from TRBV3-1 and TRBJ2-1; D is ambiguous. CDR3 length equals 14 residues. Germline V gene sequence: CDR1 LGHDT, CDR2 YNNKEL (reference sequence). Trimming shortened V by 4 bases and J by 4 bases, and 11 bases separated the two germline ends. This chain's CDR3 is CASSPLQEYNEQFF. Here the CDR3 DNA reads TGTGCCAGCAGCCCGCTCCAGGAATACAATGAGCAGTTCTTC.

CDR3 DNA sequence: TGTGCCAGCAGCGAGGGACGCAATCAGCCCCAGCATTTT. Residues: CASSEGRNQPQHF. The rearrangement joins TRBV9 to TRBJ1-5, with D possibly matching TRBD1 (5 bases). CDR3 length: 13 amino acids. V dropped 3 bases and J dropped 2 bases, with 6 bases sitting between them. The germline gives CDR1 SGDLS, CDR2 YYNGEE.

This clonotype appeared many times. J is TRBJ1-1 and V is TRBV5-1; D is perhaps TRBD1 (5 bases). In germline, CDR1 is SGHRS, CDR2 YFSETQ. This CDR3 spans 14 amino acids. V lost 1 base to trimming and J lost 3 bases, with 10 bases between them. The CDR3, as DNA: TGCGCCAGCAGCTTGCGAGGGGACGACACTGAAGCTTTCTTT. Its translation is CASSLRGDDTEAFF. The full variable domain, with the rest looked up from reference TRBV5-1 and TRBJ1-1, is KAGVTQTPRYLIKTRGQQVTLSCSPISGHRSVSWYQQTPGQGLQFLFEYFSETQRNKGNFPGRFSGRQFSNSRSEMNVSTLELGDSALYLCASSLRGDDTEAFFGQGTRLTVV.

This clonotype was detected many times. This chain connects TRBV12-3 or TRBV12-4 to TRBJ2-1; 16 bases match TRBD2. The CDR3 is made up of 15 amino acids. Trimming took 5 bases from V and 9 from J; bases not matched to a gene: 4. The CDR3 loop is CASSGGLAGGGEQFF. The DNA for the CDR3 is TGTGCCAGCAGTGGGGGACTAGCGGGGGGGGGTGAGCAGTTCTTC.

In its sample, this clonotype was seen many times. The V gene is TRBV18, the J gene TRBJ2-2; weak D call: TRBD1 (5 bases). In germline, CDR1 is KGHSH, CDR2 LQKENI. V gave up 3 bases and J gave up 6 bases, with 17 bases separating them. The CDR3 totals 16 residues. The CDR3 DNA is TGTGCCAGCTCACCTCAGATAGGGGCGCGTGCCGGGGAGCTGTTTTTT. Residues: CASSPQIGARAGELFF.

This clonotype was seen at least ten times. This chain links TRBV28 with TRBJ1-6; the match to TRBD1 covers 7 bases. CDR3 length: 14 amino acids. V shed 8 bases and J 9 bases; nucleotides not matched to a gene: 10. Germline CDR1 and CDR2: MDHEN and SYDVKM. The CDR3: CASRERGPVSPLHF. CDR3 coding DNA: TGTGCCAGCCGAGAGAGGGGGCCGGTTTCACCCCTCCACTTT. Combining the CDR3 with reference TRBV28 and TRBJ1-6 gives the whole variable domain DVKVTQSSRYLVKRTGEKVFLECVQDMDHENMFWYRQDPGLGLRLIYFSYDVKMKEKGDIPEGYSVSREKKERFSLILESASTNQTSMYLCASRERGPVSPLHFGNGTRLTVT.

The CDR3 is CASSRAGTSDQETQYF. The DNA of the CDR3 is TGTGCCAGCAGTCGGGCCGGGACTAGCGACCAAGAGACCCAGTACTTC. The V call is TRBV25-1, the J call TRBJ2-5, with 10 bases fitting TRBD2. J lost 0 bases, V lost 5 bases, and 6 bases had no gene match. This CDR3 region has 16 residues. CDR1 is MGHDK, CDR2 SYGVNS, per germline.

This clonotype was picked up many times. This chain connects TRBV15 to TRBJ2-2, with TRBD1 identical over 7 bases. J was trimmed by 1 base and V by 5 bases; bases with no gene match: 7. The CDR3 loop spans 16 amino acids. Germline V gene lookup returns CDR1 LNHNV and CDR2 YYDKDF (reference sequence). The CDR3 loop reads CATSSLRDRNTGELFF. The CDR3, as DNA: TGTGCCACCAGCTCCCTCCGGGACAGGAACACCGGGGAGCTGTTTTTT.

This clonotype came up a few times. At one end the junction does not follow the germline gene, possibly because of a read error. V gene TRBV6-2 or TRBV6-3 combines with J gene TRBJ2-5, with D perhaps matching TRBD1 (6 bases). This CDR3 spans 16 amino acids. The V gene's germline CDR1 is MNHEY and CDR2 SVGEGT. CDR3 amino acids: CASSYHVQFYREREFF. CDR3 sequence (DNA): TGTGCCAGCAGTTACCACGTCCAATTCTACAGGGAAAGGGAGTTCTTC.